These 10 T cell receptor beta chains originate from one sample sequenced in a study of control samples from healthy donors and cancer patients. TCRdb keeps only in-frame clones here, not all; method: immunoSEQ multiplex PCR. The repertoire holds under 110,000 clones, about 89% seen once, with approximately 8.4% in the top ten. The source material was blood. The receptors here all came from a man under 40 in good health.

This clone appeared a single time. The V and J genes are TRBV27 and TRBJ1-1; no reliable D call. Trimming took off 3 bases at V and 2 bases at J, with 10 bases between the two ends. Germline loops: CDR1 MNHEY, CDR2 SMNVEV (reference sequence). The length of the CDR3 is 14 residues. The CDR3 protein is CASSLAGVNTEAFF. CDR3 DNA sequence: TGTGCCAGCAGTTTGGCCGGGGTAAACACTGAAGCTTTCTTT.

This chain connects TRBV2 to TRBJ1-2; 7 bases are shared with TRBD1. Germline lookup yields CDR1 SNHLY and CDR2 FYNNEI. CDR3 length: 12 residues. V was pared by 5 bases and J by 4 bases, with 1 base of the junction left unmatched. In DNA form, the CDR3 reads TGTGCCAGCAGTCGGGACAGCTATGGCTACACCTTC. This gives the protein CASSRDSYGYTF.

The rearrangement links TRBV12-3 or TRBV12-4 to TRBJ1-5; a weak D match, TRBD1 (6 bases). This CDR3 has 13 residues. Trimming removed 6 bases at V and 5 bases at J, with 11 bases between. The chain's CDR3 is CASSPPGDQPQHF. The CDR3 DNA follows: TGTGCCAGCAGCCCCCCAGGGGATCAGCCCCAGCATTTT.

The V gene is TRBV5-1, the J gene TRBJ2-3, with D possibly being TRBD1 (6 bases). CDR3 size: 15 residues. CDR1 SGHRS and CDR2 YFSETQ come from the germline V gene. Trimming took off 4 bases at V and 0 bases at J, with 12 bases between the two ends. The CDR3 DNA follows: TGCGCCAGCAGCAATGACAGGCCTAGCACAGATACGCAGTATTTT. It encodes CASSNDRPSTDTQYF.

The rearrangement joins TRBV6-2 or TRBV6-3 to TRBJ2-1, with 11 nucleotides matching TRBD2. Trimming cost V 0 bases and J 8 bases; bases outside gene matches: 9. The CDR3 loop spans 17 amino acids. Germline V gene data show CDR1 as MNHEY and CDR2 as SVGEGT. This chain's CDR3 is CASSYSIVPGLADEQFF. In DNA form, the CDR3 reads TGTGCCAGCAGTTACTCGATCGTTCCGGGACTAGCGGATGAGCAGTTCTTC.

This clone was recorded once. This rearrangement joins TRBV5-1 to TRBJ2-5; D might be TRBD2 (5 bases). Germline CDR1 reads SGHRS; CDR2 reads YFSETQ. The CDR3 sequence is 13 residues long. V was cut by 1 base and J by 5 bases, with 9 bases left in between. The CDR3 region has the DNA TGCGCCAGCAGCTTGTTTACGGGGGAGACCCAGTACTTC. It specifies CASSLFTGETQYF. The whole variable domain, filled in from reference TRBV5-1 and TRBJ2-5, reads KAGVTQTPRYLIKTRGQQVTLSCSPISGHRSVSWYQQTPGQGLQFLFEYFSETQRNKGNFPGRFSGRQFSNSRSEMNVSTLELGDSALYLCASSLFTGETQYFGPGTRLLVL.

The rearrangement joins TRBV5-1 to TRBJ1-3; D unresolved. The germline gives CDR1 SGHRS, CDR2 YFSETQ. V was pared by 4 bases and J by 3 bases, with 11 bases between. This CDR3 contains 14 residues. The CDR3 here is CASSSSGNGNTIYF. The DNA for the CDR3 is TGCGCCAGCAGCAGTTCCGGGAATGGAAACACCATATATTTT. The full variable domain, with the rest looked up from reference TRBV5-1 and TRBJ1-3, is KAGVTQTPRYLIKTRGQQVTLSCSPISGHRSVSWYQQTPGQGLQFLFEYFSETQRNKGNFPGRFSGRQFSNSRSEMNVSTLELGDSALYLCASSSSGNGNTIYFGEGSWLTVV.

This chain links TRBV9 with TRBJ1-1; TRBD1 aligns across 10 bases. Germline V CDR1 and CDR2: SGDLS, YYNGEE. Germline trimming cut 0 bases from V and 3 bases from J; bases unmatched to any gene: 2. The CDR3 runs to 15 residues. DNA for the CDR3: TGTGCCAGCAGCGTAGTTGGGACAGGGGACACTGAAGCTTTCTTT. This codes for CASSVVGTGDTEAFF. Full variable domain (outside the CDR3, taken from reference TRBV9 and TRBJ1-1): DSGVTQTPKHLITATGQRVTLRCSPRSGDLSVYWYQQSLDQGLQFLIQYYNGEERAKGNILERFSAQQFPDLHSELNLSSLELGDSALYFCASSVVGTGDTEAFFGQGTRLTVV.

The V and J genes are TRBV6-5 and TRBJ1-2; TRBD1 is a possible D gene (6 bases). Between the trimmed V and J ends, which lost 7 bases and 8 bases, there was a span of 17 bases. Germline V gene sequence: CDR1 MNHEY, CDR2 SVGAGI. CDR3 length equals 13 residues. CDR3 loop: CASTPGTSGGYTF. CDR3 DNA sequence: TGTGCCAGCACCCCAGGGACATCTGGGGGCTACACCTTC.

The genes are TRBV7-9 and TRBJ1-1; TRBD1 agrees at 7 bases. After removal of 1 base from V and 8 bases from J, the junction contained 22 bases not matched to a gene. Germline V gene data show CDR1 as SEHNR and CDR2 as FQNEAQ (reference sequence). The CDR3 extends over 19 amino acids. The CDR3 coding sequence is TGTGCCAGCAGCTTAGATCCCGGGGGACAGTCTAGTACAGCTAAAGAAGCTTTCTTT. Residues: CASSLDPGGQSSTAKEAFF.